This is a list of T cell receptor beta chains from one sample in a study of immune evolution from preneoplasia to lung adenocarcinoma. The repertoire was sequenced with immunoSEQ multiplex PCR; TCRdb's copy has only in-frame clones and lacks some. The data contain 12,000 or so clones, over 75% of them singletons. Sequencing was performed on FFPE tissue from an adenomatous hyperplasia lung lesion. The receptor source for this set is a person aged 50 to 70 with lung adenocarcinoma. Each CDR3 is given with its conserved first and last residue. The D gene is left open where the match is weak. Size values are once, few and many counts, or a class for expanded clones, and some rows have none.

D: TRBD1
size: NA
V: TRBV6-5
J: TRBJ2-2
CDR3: CASSQQGAGTGELFF
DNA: TGTGCCAGCAGCCAGCAGGGGGCCGGGACCGGGGAGCTGTTTTTT

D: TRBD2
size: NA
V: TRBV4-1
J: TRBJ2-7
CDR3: CASSHVGLAGGPKSIHEQYF
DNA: TGCGCCAGCAGCCATGTAGGACTAGCGGGAGGGCCAAAGAGTATCCACGAGCAGTACTTC

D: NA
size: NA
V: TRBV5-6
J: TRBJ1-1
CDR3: CASSLRTTGYENTEAFF
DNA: TGTGCCAGCAGCTTGCGTACAACAGGGTACGAGAACACTGAAGCTTTCTTT

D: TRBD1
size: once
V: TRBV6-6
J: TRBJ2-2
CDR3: CASSQGTGMNTGELFF
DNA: TGTGCCAGCAGTCAAGGGACAGGGATGAACACCGGGGAGCTGTTTTTT

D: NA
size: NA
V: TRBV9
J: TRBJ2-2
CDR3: CASRISDTGELFF
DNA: TGTGCCAGCAGGATTTCGGACACCGGGGAGCTGTTTTTT

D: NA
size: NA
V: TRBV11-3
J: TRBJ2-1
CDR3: CASSQNNEQFF
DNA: TGTGCCAGCAGCCAGAACAATGAGCAGTTCTTC

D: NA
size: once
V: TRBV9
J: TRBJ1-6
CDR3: CASSVDGGGNNSPLHF
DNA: TGTGCCAGCAGCGTAGATGGTGGCGGCAATAATTCACCCCTCCACTTT

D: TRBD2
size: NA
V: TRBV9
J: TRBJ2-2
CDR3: CASSVGLADTGELFF
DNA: TGTGCCAGCAGCGTAGGACTAGCGGACACCGGGGAGCTGTTTTTT

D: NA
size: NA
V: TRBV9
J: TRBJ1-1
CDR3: CASSASGLAGAFF
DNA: TGTGCCAGCAGCGCATCAGGGTTAGCCGGAGCTTTCTTT

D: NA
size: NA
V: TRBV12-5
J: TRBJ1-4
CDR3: CASGVSDRKLFF
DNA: TGTGCTAGTGGTGTCTCCGACAGGAAACTGTTTTTT

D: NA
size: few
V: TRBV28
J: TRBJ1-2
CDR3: CASSLTFLLGYTF
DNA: TGTGCCAGCAGTTTAACGTTTTTACTGGGCTACACCTTC

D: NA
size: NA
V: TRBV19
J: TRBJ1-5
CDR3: CASSVGSQPQHF
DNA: TGTGCCAGTAGTGTGGGTAGTCAGCCCCAGCATTTT

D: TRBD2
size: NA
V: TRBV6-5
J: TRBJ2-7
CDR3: CASSYRTSGQPYEQYF
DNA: TGTGCCAGCAGTTATCGGACTAGCGGACAACCCTACGAGCAGTACTTC